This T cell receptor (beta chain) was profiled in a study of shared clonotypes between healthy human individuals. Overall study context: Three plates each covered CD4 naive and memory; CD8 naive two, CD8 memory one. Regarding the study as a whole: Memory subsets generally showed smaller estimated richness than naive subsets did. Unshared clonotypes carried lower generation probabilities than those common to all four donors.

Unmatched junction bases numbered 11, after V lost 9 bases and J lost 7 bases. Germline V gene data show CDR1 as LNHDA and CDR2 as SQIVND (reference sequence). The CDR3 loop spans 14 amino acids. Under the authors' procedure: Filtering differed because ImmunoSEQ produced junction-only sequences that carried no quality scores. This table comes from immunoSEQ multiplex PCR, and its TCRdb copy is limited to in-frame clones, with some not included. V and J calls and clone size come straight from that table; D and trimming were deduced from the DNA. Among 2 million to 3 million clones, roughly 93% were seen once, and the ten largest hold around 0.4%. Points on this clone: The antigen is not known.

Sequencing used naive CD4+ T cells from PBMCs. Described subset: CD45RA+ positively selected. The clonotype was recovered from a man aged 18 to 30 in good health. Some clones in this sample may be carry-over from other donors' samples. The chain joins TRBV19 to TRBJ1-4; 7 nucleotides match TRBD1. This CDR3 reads CASHRRGLGEKLFF. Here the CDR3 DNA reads TGTGCCAGCCACAGGAGGGGGCTTGGTGAAAAACTGTTTTTT.